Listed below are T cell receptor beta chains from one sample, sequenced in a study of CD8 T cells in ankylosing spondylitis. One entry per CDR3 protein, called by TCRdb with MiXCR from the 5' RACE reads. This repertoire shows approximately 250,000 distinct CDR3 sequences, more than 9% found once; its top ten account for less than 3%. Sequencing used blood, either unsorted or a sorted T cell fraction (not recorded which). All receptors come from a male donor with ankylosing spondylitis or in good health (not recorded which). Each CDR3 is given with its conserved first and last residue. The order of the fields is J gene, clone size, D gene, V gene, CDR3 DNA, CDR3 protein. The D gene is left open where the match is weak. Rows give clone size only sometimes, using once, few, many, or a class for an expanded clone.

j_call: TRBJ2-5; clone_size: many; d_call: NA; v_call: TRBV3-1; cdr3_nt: TGTGCCAGCAGCCAAGAGGTCATTCGGGAGACCCAGTACTTC; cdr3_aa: CASSQEVIRETQYF
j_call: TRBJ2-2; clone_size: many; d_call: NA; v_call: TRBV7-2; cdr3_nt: TGTGCCAGCAGCAGACAGCGTTCGAACACCGGGGAGCTGTTTTTT; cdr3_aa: CASSRQRSNTGELFF
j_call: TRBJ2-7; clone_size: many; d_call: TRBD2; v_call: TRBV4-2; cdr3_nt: TGTGCCAGCAGCCAATATACTAGCGGGAGCTACGAGCAGTACTTC; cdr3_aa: CASSQYTSGSYEQYF
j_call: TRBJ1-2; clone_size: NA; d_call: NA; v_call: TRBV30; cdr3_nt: TGTGCCTGGGCACGACAGGTTATGGATGGCTACACCTTC; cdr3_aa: CAWARQVMDGYTF
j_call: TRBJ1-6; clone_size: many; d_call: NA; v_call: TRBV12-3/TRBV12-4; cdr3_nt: TGTGCCAGCAGGCAGGGGATGGGCAATTCACCCCTCCACTTT; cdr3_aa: CASRQGMGNSPLHF
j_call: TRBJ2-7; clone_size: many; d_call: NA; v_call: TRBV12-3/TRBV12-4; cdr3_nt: TGTGCCAGCAGTTTATCTCCCGGGACGATTTCCTACGAGCAGTACTTC; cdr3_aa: CASSLSPGTISYEQYF
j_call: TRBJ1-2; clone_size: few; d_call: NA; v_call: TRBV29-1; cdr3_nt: TGCAGCGCCTGGGGGGGACCTGGGTCCTATGGCTACACCTTC; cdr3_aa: CSAWGGPGSYGYTF
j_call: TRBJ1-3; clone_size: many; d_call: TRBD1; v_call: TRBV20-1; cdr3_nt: TGCAGTGCTCCGGACAGGGGAGGGCCTGGAAACACCATATATTTT; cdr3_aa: CSAPDRGGPGNTIYF
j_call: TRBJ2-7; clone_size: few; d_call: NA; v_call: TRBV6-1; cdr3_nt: TGTGCCAGCAGTGCCGACAGATCCTACGAGCAGTACTTC; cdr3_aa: CASSADRSYEQYF
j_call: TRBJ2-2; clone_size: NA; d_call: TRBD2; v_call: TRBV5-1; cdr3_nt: TGCGCCAGCAGCCCCCGAGCTGGCGGGAGGGGCACCGGGGAGCTGTTTTTT; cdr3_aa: CASSPRAGGRGTGELFF
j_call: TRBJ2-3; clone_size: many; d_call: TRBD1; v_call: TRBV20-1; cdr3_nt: TGCAGTGCTAGAGTTCATCCGTCACAGGGGGCAACAGATACGCAGTATTTT; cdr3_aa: CSARVHPSQGATDTQYF
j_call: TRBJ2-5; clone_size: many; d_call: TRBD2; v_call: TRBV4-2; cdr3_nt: TGTGCCAGCAGCCCATCGGCTAGCGGTTCGGGGAGGGAGACCCAGTACTTC; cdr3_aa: CASSPSASGSGRETQYF
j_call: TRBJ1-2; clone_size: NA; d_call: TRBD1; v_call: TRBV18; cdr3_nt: TGTGCCAGCTCTACACAGCCGGGACAGGGGGTCTATGGCTACACCTTC; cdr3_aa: CASSTQPGQGVYGYTF
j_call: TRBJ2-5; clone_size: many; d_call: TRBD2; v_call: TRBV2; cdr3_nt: TGTGCCAGCAGTGAGGAGGGTCTGAGGACTAGCGGTCCAGAGACCCAGTACTTC; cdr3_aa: CASSEEGLRTSGPETQYF
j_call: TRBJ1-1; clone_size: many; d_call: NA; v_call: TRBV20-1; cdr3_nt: TGCAGTGCTATACGGAACACTGAAGCTTTCTTT; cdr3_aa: CSAIRNTEAFF
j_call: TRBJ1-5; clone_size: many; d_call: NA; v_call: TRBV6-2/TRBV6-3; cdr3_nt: TGTGCCAGCAGCCGGGGGGGGACAAGAGGCAATCAGCCCCAGCATTTT; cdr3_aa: CASSRGGTRGNQPQHF
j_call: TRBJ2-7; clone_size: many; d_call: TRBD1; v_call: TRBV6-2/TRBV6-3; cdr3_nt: TGTGCCAGCCTCCCAGGGACAGGATCCCTCCATTTGCCTGAGCAGTACTTC; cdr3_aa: CASLPGTGSLHLPEQYF
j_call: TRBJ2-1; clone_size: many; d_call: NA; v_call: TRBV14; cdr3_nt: TGTGCCAGCAGCCAAGATCCGGGTGGGTCGCGGAATGAGCAGTTCTTC; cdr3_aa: CASSQDPGGSRNEQFF
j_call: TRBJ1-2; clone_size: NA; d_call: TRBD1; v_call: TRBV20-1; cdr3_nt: TGCTGTGCTAGAGGGACAGGGCCCCTCCTTTATGGCTACACCTTC; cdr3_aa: CCARGTGPLLYGYTF
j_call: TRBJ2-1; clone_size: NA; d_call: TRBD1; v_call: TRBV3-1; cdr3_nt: TGTGCCAGCAGCCCCCGTCGGACAGGGGGCAATGAGCAGTTCTTC; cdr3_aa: CASSPRRTGGNEQFF
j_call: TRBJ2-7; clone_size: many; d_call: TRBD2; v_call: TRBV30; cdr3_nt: TGTGCCTGGAGTCCATTTAAATTGACTAGCGGGATTTCTTACGAGCAGTACTTC; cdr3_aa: CAWSPFKLTSGISYEQYF
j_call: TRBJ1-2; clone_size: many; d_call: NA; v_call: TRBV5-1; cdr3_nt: TGCGCCAGTTCCGCGGGCTATGGCTACACCTTC; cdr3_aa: CASSAGYGYTF
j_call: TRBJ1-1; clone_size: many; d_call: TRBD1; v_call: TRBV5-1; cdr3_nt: TGCGCCAGCAGCTCACTGACACGGACAGGTCGGGGCACTGAAGCTTTCTTT; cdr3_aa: CASSSLTRTGRGTEAFF
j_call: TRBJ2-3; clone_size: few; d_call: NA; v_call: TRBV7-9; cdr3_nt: TGTGCCAGCAGCCCCCGGGATAGCGGAATAACAGATACGCAGTATTTT; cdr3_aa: CASSPRDSGITDTQYF
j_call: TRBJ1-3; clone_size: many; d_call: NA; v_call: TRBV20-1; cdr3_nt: TGCAGTGCTAGCTCGGAAATCCTAGACACCATATATTTT; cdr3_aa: CSASSEILDTIYF
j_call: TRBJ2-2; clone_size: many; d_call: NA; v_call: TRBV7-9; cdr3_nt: TGTGCCAGCAGCTTAAGGGGTTCACTCACCGGGGAGCTGTTTTTT; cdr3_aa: CASSLRGSLTGELFF
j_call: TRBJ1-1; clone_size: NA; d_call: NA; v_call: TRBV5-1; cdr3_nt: TGCGCCAGCAGCTTGCCAGGACGGTGGGCTGAAGCTTTCTTT; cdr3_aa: CASSLPGRWAEAFF
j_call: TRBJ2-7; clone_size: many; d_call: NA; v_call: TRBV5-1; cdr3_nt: TGCGCCAGCAGCTTTGGGGAGCCCTACGAGCAGTACTTC; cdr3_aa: CASSFGEPYEQYF
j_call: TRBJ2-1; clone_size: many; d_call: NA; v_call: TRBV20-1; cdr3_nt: TGCAGTGCTAGAGAAGGGCGCAGGGGGGGATACAATGAGCAGTTCTTC; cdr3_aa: CSAREGRRGGYNEQFF
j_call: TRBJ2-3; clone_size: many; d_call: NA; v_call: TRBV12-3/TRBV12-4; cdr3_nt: TGTGCCAGCAGTTCTTTCGATAAGGGGGGGCCGAGGGATACGCAGTATTTT; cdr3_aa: CASSSFDKGGPRDTQYF
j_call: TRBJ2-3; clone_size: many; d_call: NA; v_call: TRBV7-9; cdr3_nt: TGTGCCAGCCTGAATACTAGGATGGGCACAGATACGCAGTATTTT; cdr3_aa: CASLNTRMGTDTQYF
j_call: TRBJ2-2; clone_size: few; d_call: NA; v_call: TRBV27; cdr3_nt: TGTGCCAGCAGTTGGGACCGAGGCCCCGGGGAGCTGTTTTTT; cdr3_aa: CASSWDRGPGELFF
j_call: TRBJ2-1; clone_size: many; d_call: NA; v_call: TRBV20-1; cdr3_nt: TGCAGTTGGAGAGTTGGTGGCGATGAGCAGTTCTTC; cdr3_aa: CSWRVGGDEQFF
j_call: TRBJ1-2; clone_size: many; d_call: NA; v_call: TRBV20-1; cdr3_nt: TGCAGTGCTATTAGCGGACCTAACTATGGCTACACCTTC; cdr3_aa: CSAISGPNYGYTF
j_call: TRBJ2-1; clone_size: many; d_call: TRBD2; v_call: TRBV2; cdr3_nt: TGTGCCAGCAGATCAGAGGGGACTAGTGTAGGCGAGCAGTTCTTC; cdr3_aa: CASRSEGTSVGEQFF
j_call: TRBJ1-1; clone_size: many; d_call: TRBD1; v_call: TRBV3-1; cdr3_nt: TGTGCCAGCAGTCCGGGACAGGGAGAGGGGTGGGGCACTGAAGCTTTCTTT; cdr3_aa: CASSPGQGEGWGTEAFF
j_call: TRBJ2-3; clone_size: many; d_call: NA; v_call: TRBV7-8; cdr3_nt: TGTGCCAGCAGGACGGTCTTGACAGATACGCAGTATTTT; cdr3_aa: CASRTVLTDTQYF
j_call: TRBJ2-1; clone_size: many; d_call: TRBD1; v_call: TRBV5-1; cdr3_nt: TGCGCCAGCAGCTTGCCCGGGACAGGGTACAATGAGCAGTTCTTC; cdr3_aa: CASSLPGTGYNEQFF
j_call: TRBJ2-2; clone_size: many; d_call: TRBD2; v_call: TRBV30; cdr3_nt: TGTGCCTCCAAGAGCGGGATAAACACCGGGGAGCTGTTTTTT; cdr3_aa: CASKSGINTGELFF
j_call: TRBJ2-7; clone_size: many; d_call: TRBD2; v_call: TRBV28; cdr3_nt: TGTGCCAGCAGTTCCTCCGGGACTAGATACGAGCAGTACTTC; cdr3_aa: CASSSSGTRYEQYF
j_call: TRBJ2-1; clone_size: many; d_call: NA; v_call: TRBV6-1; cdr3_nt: TGTGCCAGCAGTGCACGGACTTCCTACAATGAGCAGTTCTTC; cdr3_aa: CASSARTSYNEQFF
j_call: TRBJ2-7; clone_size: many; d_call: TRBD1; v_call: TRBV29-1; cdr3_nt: TGCAGCGTGACCGACAGGGCGGCCTACGAGCAGTACTTC; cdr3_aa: CSVTDRAAYEQYF
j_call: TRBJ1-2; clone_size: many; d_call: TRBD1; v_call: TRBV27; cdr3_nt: TGTGCCAGCAGTGGACAGGGTTTTGGCTACACCTTC; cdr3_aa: CASSGQGFGYTF
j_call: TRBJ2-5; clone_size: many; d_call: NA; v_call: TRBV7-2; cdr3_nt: TGTGCCAGCAGCTGGGGCGGGGTTAATACAGAGACCCAGTACTTC; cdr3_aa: CASSWGGVNTETQYF
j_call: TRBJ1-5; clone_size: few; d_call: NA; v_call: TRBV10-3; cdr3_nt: TGTGCCATCAGTGCGAACAATCAGCCCCAGCATTTT; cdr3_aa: CAISANNQPQHF
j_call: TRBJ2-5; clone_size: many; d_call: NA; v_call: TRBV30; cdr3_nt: TGTGCCTGGAGTGTACTTCATGATTGGGCCCAGTACTTC; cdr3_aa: CAWSVLHDWAQYF
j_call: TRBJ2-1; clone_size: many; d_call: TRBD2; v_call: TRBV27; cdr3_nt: TGTGCCAGCAGGAGGCTAGCGGGTTTTAGTGAGCAGTTCTTC; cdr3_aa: CASRRLAGFSEQFF
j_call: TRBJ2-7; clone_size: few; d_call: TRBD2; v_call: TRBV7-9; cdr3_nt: TGTGCCAGCAGCTCCACTAGCGGGAGAGGCCCCCCCCACTTC; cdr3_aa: CASSSTSGRGPPHF
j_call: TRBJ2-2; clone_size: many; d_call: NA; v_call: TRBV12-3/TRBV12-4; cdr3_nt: TGTGCCATTGGCAGAGGGTGGTTGACCGGGGAGCTGTTTTTT; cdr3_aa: CAIGRGWLTGELFF
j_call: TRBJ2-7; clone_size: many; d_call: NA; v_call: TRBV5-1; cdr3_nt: TGCGCCAGCAAGGAGGGAGAAGTCTACGAGCAGTACTTC; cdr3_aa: CASKEGEVYEQYF
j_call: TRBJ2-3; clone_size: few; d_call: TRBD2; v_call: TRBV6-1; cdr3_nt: TGTGCCAGCAGTCCGCCGGGACTAGCGGAAGATACGCAGTATTTT; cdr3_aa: CASSPPGLAEDTQYF
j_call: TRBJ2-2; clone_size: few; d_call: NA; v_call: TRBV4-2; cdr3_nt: TGTGCCAGCAGCCCTGGGCCCGATGGGGGGCTGTTTTTT; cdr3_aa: CASSPGPDGGLFF
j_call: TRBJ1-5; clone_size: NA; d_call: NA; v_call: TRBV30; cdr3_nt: TGTGCCTGGAGTCAATCCGGGCCCCAGCATTTT; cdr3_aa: CAWSQSGPQHF
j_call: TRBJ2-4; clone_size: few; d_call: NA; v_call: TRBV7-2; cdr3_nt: TGTGCCAGCAGCTTGCCGGGATCCACAAAAAACATTCAGTACTTC; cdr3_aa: CASSLPGSTKNIQYF
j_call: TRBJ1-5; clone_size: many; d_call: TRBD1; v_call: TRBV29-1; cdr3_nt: TGCAGCGTGCGTCAGGGGGATCAGCCCCAGCATTTT; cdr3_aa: CSVRQGDQPQHF
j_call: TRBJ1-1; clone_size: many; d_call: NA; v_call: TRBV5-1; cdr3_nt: TGCGCCAGCACCCAGTGGGCAAGTGCGGCGAACACTGAAGCTTTCTTT; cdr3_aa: CASTQWASAANTEAFF
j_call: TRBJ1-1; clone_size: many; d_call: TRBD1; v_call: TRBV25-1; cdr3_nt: TGTGCCAGCAGTGGACAGGGCCGAACTGAAGCTTTCTTT; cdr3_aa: CASSGQGRTEAFF
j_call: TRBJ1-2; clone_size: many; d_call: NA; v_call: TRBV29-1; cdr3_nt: TGCAGCGTTAAACAGGGATTGAGCTATGGCTACACCTTC; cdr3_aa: CSVKQGLSYGYTF
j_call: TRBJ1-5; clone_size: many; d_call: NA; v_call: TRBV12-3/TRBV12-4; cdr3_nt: TGTGCCAGCAGTCCAGACCCTCAGCCCCAGCATTTT; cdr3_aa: CASSPDPQPQHF
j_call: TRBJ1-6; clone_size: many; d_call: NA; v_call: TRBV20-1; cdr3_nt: TGCAGTGCTAGGGACCAAGGGGGCTCCTATAATTCACCCCTCCACTTT; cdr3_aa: CSARDQGGSYNSPLHF